Following are 16 T cell receptor beta chains from one sample sequenced in a study of early T cells in non-severe SARS-CoV-2 infection. TCRdb ran MiXCR on the 5' RACE reads and lists one entry per CDR3 protein. Of fewer than 45,000 distinct CDR3 sequences listed, more than 8% were seen once; the top ten hold around 10%. The sequenced sample was whole blood. Receptors were obtained from an adult who was a healthcare worker with PCR-confirmed SARS-CoV-2 infection or an uninfected control (not recorded which).

This clonotype was seen ten or more times. The chain recombines TRBV6-1 with TRBJ2-1; 9 bases match TRBD1. Trimming removed 4 bases from V and 7 bases from J; junction bases left unmatched: 11. Germline values: CDR1 MNHNS, CDR2 SASEGT. CDR3 length equals 16 residues. CDR3 nucleotides: TGTGCCAGCAGTGCAACCGGGACAGGGAGATGGAATGAGCAGTTCTTC. It is translated as CASSATGTGRWNEQFF.

In its sample, this clonotype was seen many times. CDR3 in DNA: TGTGCCAGCAGCTCCCGTGTCCTGATCCTTGGTGGAAACACCATATATTTT. This gives the protein CASSSRVLILGGNTIYF. The chain uses TRBV13 and TRBJ1-3; D gene ambiguous. The V end lost 4 bases, the J end lost 3 bases, and 19 bases lay between the germline ends. CDR1 and CDR2 (germline): PRHDT, FYEKMQ (reference sequence). There are 17 residues in the CDR3. Drawing the rest from reference TRBV13 and TRBJ1-3, the complete variable domain is AAGVIQSPRHLIKEKRETATLKCYPIPRHDTVYWYQQGPGQDPQFLISFYEKMQSDKGSIPDRFSAQQFSDYHSELNMSSLELGDSALYFCASSSRVLILGGNTIYFGEGSWLTVV.

There are many counts of this clonotype. The chain uses TRBV6-6 and TRBJ2-7; D may be TRBD2 (6 bases). CDR3 length equals 12 residues. The germline CDR1 and CDR2 sequences are MNHNY and SVGAGI (reference sequence). Trimming left V 8 bases short and J 8 bases short, with 16 bases between. The CDR3 bases are TGTGCCAGCGCCGGCCCCCGGGAGAAGCAGTACTTC. Its protein product is CASAGPREKQYF.

This clonotype showed up many times. The CDR3 coding sequence is TGCAGCGGTCACGGGGTTAGCACAGATACGCAGTATTTT. This gives the protein CSGHGVSTDTQYF. The rearrangement joins TRBV29-1 to TRBJ2-3; D possibly corresponds to TRBD2 (5 bases). V lost 7 bases to trimming and J lost 0 bases, with 11 bases between them. The CDR3 has 13 amino acids. CDR1 and CDR2 from the germline V gene are SQVTM and ANQGSEA.

This clonotype appeared many times. This chain joins TRBV7-6 and TRBJ1-6; D might be TRBD1 (5 bases). Germline V gene sequence: CDR1 SGHVS, CDR2 FNYEAQ. With 7 bases removed from V and 7 bases from J, the gap between germline ends came to 14 bases. The CDR3 covers 14 residues. The CDR3 loop is CASKEGTNNSPLHF. CDR3 sequence (DNA): TGTGCCAGCAAAGAGGGGACGAACAATTCACCCCTCCACTTT.

Many counts were recorded for this clonotype. This rearrangement joins TRBV3-1 to TRBJ2-7; D might be TRBD2 (6 bases). V dropped 1 base and J dropped 6 bases, with 10 bases sitting between them. From germline, CDR1 is LGHDT and CDR2 YNNKEL (reference sequence). The CDR3 has 13 amino acids. For the CDR3, the DNA is TGTGCCAGCAGCCAAGTCACGGGGGTCGAGCAGTACTTC. Translation: CASSQVTGVEQYF.

The genes are TRBV15 and TRBJ2-3; a possible D gene is TRBD2 (6 bases). V was pared by 3 bases and J by 1 base, with 8 bases between. There are 14 residues in the CDR3. CDR1 and CDR2 (germline): LNHNV, YYDKDF (reference sequence). CDR3 sequence reads: CATSRGLGTDTQYF. The CDR3 region has the DNA TGTGCCACCAGCAGGGGACTTGGCACAGATACGCAGTATTTT.

This clonotype came up a few times. A junction end diverges from the germline sequence, so it may reflect a read error. The chain couples TRBV7-9 to TRBJ2-1; D perhaps matches TRBD2 (5 bases). Germline CDR1 SEHNR, CDR2 FQNEAQ (reference sequence). The CDR3 contains 15 residues. For the CDR3, the DNA is TGTGCCAGCAGCTTAGGTCTAGCAGGCTACAATGACCAGTTCTTC. Encoded protein: CASSLGLAGYNDQFF. The full variable domain, its missing parts supplied by reference TRBV7-9 and TRBJ2-1, is DTGVSQNPRHKITKRGQNVTFRCDPISEHNRLYWYRQTLGQGPEFLTYFQNEAQLEKSRLLSDRFSAERPKGSFSTLEIQRTEQGDSAMYLCASSLGLAGYNDQFFGPGTRLTVL.

This clonotype was detected a few times. This chain links TRBV15 with TRBJ1-5, with TRBD1 matching 11 bases. Germline V gene lookup returns CDR1 LNHNV and CDR2 YYDKDF (reference sequence). With 3 bases clipped from V and 6 bases from J, the junction kept 4 bases outside the gene matches. The CDR3 extends over 15 amino acids. The CDR3 loop reads CATSRDRGRVQPQHF. DNA for the CDR3: TGTGCCACCAGCAGGGACAGGGGGCGCGTTCAGCCCCAGCATTTT.

This clonotype was found many times. The chain recombines TRBV19 with TRBJ2-7; tentative D call: TRBD1 (5 bases). The ends were cut back, 0 bases at V and 1 base at J, with 10 bases in the middle. This CDR3 spans 15 amino acids. The germline V gene encodes CDR1 LNHDA and CDR2 SQIVND (reference sequence). CDR3 sequence reads: CASSIDLAGSYEQYF. Written as DNA, the CDR3 is TGTGCCAGTAGTATAGATCTGGCAGGGTCCTACGAGCAGTACTTC. The full variable domain, rest sourced from reference TRBV19 and TRBJ2-7, is DGGITQSPKYLFRKEGQNVTLSCEQNLNHDAMYWYRQDPGQGLRLIYYSQIVNDFQKGDIAEGYSVSREKKESFPLTVTSAQKNPTAFYLCASSIDLAGSYEQYFGPGTRLTVT.

This clonotype was counted only a few times. The V and J genes are TRBV5-1 and TRBJ2-1; 7 positions agree with TRBD1. The CDR3 is made up of 13 amino acids. Germline V gives CDR1 SGHRS, CDR2 YFSETQ. V lost 4 bases, J lost 3 bases, and 1 base stayed unmatched. This CDR3 is CASSPGGYNEQFF. CDR3 DNA sequence: TGCGCCAGCAGCCCAGGGGGCTACAATGAGCAGTTCTTC.

At least ten counts were recorded for this clonotype. The rearrangement joins TRBV10-2 to TRBJ2-3; 12 bases agree with TRBD2. The CDR3 runs 15 residues. V lost 6 bases, J lost 3 bases, and 4 bases stayed unmatched. The V gene's germline CDR1 is WSHSY and CDR2 SAAADI. The CDR3 is CASRGLAGGTDTQYF. DNA for the CDR3: TGCGCCAGCAGGGGACTAGCGGGCGGAACAGATACGCAGTATTTT.

There are many counts of this clonotype. The chain links TRBV19 to TRBJ2-7; possibly TRBD2 for D (5 bases). V was cut by 6 bases and J by 3 bases, with 12 bases left in between. The germline gives CDR1 LNHDA, CDR2 SQIVND (reference sequence). CDR3 length equals 13 residues. The CDR3 coding sequence is TGTGCCAGTAGCCCTGGACTCAACTACGAGCAGTACTTC. As protein: CASSPGLNYEQYF.

This sequence joins TRBV29-1 and TRBJ1-2; D may be TRBD1 (5 bases). CDR1 and CDR2 from the germline V gene are SQVTM and ANQGSEA. The CDR3 consists of 12 residues. The germline V and J ends were trimmed by 3 bases and 2 bases, with 7 bases remaining between them. The CDR3 sequence: CSVEGVNYGYTF. Written as DNA, the CDR3 is TGCAGCGTTGAGGGGGTAAACTATGGCTACACCTTC. Full variable domain (missing parts from reference TRBV29-1 and TRBJ1-2): SAVISQKPSRDICQRGTSLTIQCQVDSQVTMMFWYRQQPGQSLTLIATANQGSEATYESGFVIDKFPISRPNLTFSTLTVSNMSPEDSSIYLCSVEGVNYGYTFGSGTRLTVV.

This clonotype has more than one count but fewer than ten. The V call is TRBV4-1, the J call TRBJ1-3; D ambiguous. V lost 0 bases and J 0 bases, leaving 6 bases between the germline ends. The CDR3 runs to 15 residues. Germline-derived CDR1 and CDR2 are MGHRA and YSYEKL. As DNA, the CDR3 is TGCGCCAGCAGCCAAGATGCAGCCTCTGGAAACACCATATATTTT. This encodes CASSQDAASGNTIYF.

This clonotype has a count of ten or more. The DNA of the CDR3 is TGCAGCGTGGGACAGGGGGCGGTCACCGGGGAGCTGTTTTTT. Translated: CSVGQGAVTGELFF. The chain carries TRBV29-1 and TRBJ2-2, with 12 bases matching TRBD1. The germline gives CDR1 SQVTM, CDR2 ANQGSEA. This CDR3 has 14 residues. The V gene end was trimmed by 6 bases and the J gene end by 4 bases; junction bases not matched to a gene: 3.